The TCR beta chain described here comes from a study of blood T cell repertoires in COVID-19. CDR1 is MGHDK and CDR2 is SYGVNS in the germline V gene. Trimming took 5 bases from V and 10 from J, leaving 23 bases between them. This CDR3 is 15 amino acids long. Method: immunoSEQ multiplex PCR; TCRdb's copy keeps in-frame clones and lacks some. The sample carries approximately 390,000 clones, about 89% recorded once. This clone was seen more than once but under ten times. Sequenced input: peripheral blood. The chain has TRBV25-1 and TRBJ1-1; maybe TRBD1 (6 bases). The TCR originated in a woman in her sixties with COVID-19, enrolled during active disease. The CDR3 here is CASSFTGSLGSRAFF. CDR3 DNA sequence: TGTGCCAGCAGTTTCACAGGGTCACTCGGTTCTCGAGCTTTCTTT.